These 20 T cell receptor beta chains originate from one sample sequenced in a study of CD8+CD57+ T cells in acquired aplastic anemia. Using genomic DNA as the template, TCR beta VDJ and CDR3 profiling was carried out. TCRdb processed the reads anew with MiXCR; each CDR3 protein has one entry. The sample has about 420,000 distinct CDR3 sequences; just under 70% are singletons. Sequencing was performed on sorted CD4+, CD8+, or CD8+CD57+ T cells (not recorded which) from PBMCs. All receptors come from a human donor in good health, serving as a control.

As regards this clonotype: No conserved phenylalanine or tryptophan ends this CDR3, so it is likely a read error. The DNA is omitted, as the CDR3 cannot be located on it reliably, and the CDR3 follows TCRdb's listing. This sequence joins TRBV20-1 and TRBJ2-5; the D segment call TRBD1 is taken from the table without a DNA check. In germline, CDR1 is DFQATT, CDR2 SNEGSKA (reference sequence). The CDR3 region is 12 residues in length, termini included. CDR3 residues: CSARAQIQGEYL.

This clonotype was counted many times. DNA of the CDR3: TGTGCCAGTACGAGGGGCGCGGGGGTCTCCTACGAGCAGTACTTC. Translation gives CASTRGAGVSYEQYF. The chain is built from TRBV19 and TRBJ2-7; TRBD2 agrees at 7 bases. Per germline, CDR1 LNHDA and CDR2 SQIVND (reference sequence). The CDR3 contains 15 residues. J lost 0 bases, V lost 7 bases, and 9 bases had no gene match.

On this clonotype itself: Since a much larger clone is just one base distant, this may be a read error. The chain carries TRBV7-4 and TRBJ1-2; D gene uncertain. This CDR3 region has 13 residues. The germline gives CDR1 SGHVT, CDR2 SQSDAQ. V lost 6 bases and J lost 4, with 12 bases in between. Here the CDR3 reads CASSPDTPYGYTF. The CDR3 DNA is TGTGCCAGCAGTCCCGACACCCCCTATGGCTACACCTTC.

This clonotype has a handful of counts. V and J are TRBV6-2 or TRBV6-3 and TRBJ1-6, with D possibly being TRBD1 (5 bases). CDR3 length equals 16 residues. Germline loops: CDR1 MNHEY, CDR2 SVGEGT. Trimming shortened V by 5 bases and J by 6 bases, and 17 bases separated the two germline ends. CDR3 residues: CASSDAPQGLNSPLHF. CDR3 DNA: TGTGCCAGCAGTGACGCTCCGCAGGGCCTTAATTCACCCCTCCACTTT.

The CDR3 loop is CASSPVGVSGNTIYF. The CDR3, as DNA: TGTGCCAGCTCACCAGTGGGGGTCTCTGGAAACACCATATATTTT. This rearrangement joins TRBV18 to TRBJ1-3, with D maybe TRBD1 (5 bases). Trimming shortened V by 2 bases and J by 0 bases, and 8 bases separated the two germline ends. Germline CDR1 KGHSH, CDR2 LQKENI. The CDR3 loop spans 15 amino acids.

The sample holds many counts of this clonotype. The V gene is TRBV29-1, the J gene TRBJ2-5; D call uncertain. The CDR3 length is 13 residues. Germline CDR1 and CDR2: SQVTM and ANQGSEA. With 4 bases removed from V and 2 bases from J, the gap between germline ends came to 11 bases. The DNA of the CDR3 is TGCAGCGTTGGCCGGCAGAGTCAAGAGACCCAGTACTTC. It codes for CSVGRQSQETQYF.

V and J are TRBV10-3 and TRBJ1-5; D unclear. V shed 3 bases and J shed 2 bases, with 5 bases lying between them. The CDR3 runs to 13 residues. Germline CDR1 and CDR2: ENHRY and SYGVKD. The CDR3 loop is CAISDNGNQPQHF. CDR3 in DNA: TGTGCCATCAGTGACAATGGCAATCAGCCCCAGCATTTT.

This clonotype was observed at least ten times. This chain links TRBV7-9 with TRBJ1-5; D not certain. V shed 9 bases and J shed 7 bases, with 16 bases lying between them. Germline CDR1 is SEHNR and CDR2 is FQNEAQ (reference sequence). This CDR3 spans 13 amino acids. CDR3 loop: CASQVGEGQPQHF. CDR3 sequence (DNA): TGTGCCAGTCAGGTTGGGGAAGGGCAGCCCCAGCATTTT.

V and J are TRBV5-8 and TRBJ1-2; no reliable D call. The CDR3 totals 16 residues. Germline CDR1 and CDR2: SGHTS and YDEGEE. Trimming cost V 2 bases and J 4 bases, with 18 bases left between them. The CDR3 loop is CASSLNVAGLGYGYTF. For the CDR3, the DNA is TGTGCCAGCAGCTTAAATGTAGCAGGTTTGGGCTATGGCTACACCTTC.

The gene calls are TRBV29-1 and TRBJ1-6; no clear D. Germline CDR1 is SQVTM and CDR2 is ANQGSEA. Trimming left V 7 bases short and J 8 bases short, with 15 bases between. This CDR3 has 13 amino acids. The CDR3 reads CSGQESSYSPLHF. For the CDR3, the DNA is TGCAGCGGCCAGGAATCGTCTTATTCACCCCTCCACTTT.

The chain has TRBV30 and TRBJ1-2; the D gene is possibly TRBD1 (6 bases). Trimming cost V 5 bases and J 7 bases, with 14 bases left between them. There are 12 residues in the CDR3. Germline CDR1 is GTSNPN and CDR2 is SVGIG (reference sequence). CDR3 DNA: TGTGCCTGGTTAGACAGGCTCCTTGGCTACACCTTC. This sequence encodes CAWLDRLLGYTF.

Concerning this clonotype: The DNA is left out, because the CDR3 cannot be placed on it with certainty; the CDR3 is given as TCRdb lists it. The chain couples TRBV7-2 to TRBJ1-1. The CDR3 extends over 15 residues, inclusive of both ends. Germline CDR1 SGHTA, CDR2 FQGNSA. The chain's CDR3 is CASSLDWNTEAFFFF.

Worth noting for this clonotype: Its ends do not fully match the called genes, so a read error is possible. The gene calls are TRBV14 and TRBJ2-5; TRBD2 is a possible D gene (7 bases). This CDR3 is built from 16 residues. Per germline, CDR1 SGHDN and CDR2 FVKESK. The CDR3 spells CASSQVRGEREESQYF. The CDR3 nucleotides read TGTGCCAGCAGCCAAGTAAGGGGGGAGCGGGAAGAGTCCCAGTACTTC.

About this clonotype itself: One junction end disagrees with the germline gene, perhaps due to a read error. The chain combines TRBV5-1 with TRBJ2-3, with a weak D call TRBD1 (5 bases). Germline V lookup: CDR1 SGHRS, CDR2 YFSETQ. The CDR3 spans 14 residues. CDR3 nucleotide sequence: TGTGCCAGCAGCTTGGCCAGGGTTGGCGGTACGCAGTATTTT. Translation: CASSLARVGGTQYF.

In this sample, this clonotype turned up many times. V is TRBV19 and J is TRBJ1-3; D gene unclear. In germline, CDR1 is LNHDA, CDR2 SQIVND (reference sequence). The CDR3 contains 16 residues. Deletions cut 3 bases from V and 0 bases from J, with 12 bases between. The CDR3 protein is CASSINSAVSGNTIYF. Written as DNA, the CDR3 is TGTGCCAGTAGTATTAATTCGGCAGTCTCTGGAAACACCATATATTTT.

This clonotype was seen once. Mismatch with germline at one junction end may stem from a read error. The chain joins TRBV4-1 to TRBJ1-5; TRBD1 is a possible D gene (5 bases). The CDR3 loop spans 14 amino acids. Germline V gene data show CDR1 as MGHRA and CDR2 as YSYEKL. For the CDR3, the DNA is TGCGCCACCAGCCTAGGGGAAAGCAATCAGCCCCAGCATTTT. It encodes CATSLGESNQPQHF.

This clonotype was seen only once. In this CDR3 the conserved last residue, phenylalanine or tryptophan, is missing, so a read error is likely. The DNA is left out, because the CDR3 cannot be placed on it with certainty; the CDR3 is given as TCRdb lists it. The chain joins TRBV19 to TRBJ2-7; TRBD1 is the table's D call and was not checked against the DNA. Germline CDR1 and CDR2: LNHDA and SQIVND (reference sequence). Counting both end residues, the CDR3 totals 14 amino acids. The CDR3 here is CASSSGTTFNRLYI.

As concerns this clonotype: Compared with germline, one end of the junction differs, possibly owing to a read error. The CDR3 coding sequence is TGTGCCAGCAGCTTAGAACCCCAGGGAAGGGCTTTCTTCTTT. As protein: CASSLEPQGRAFFF. The chain carries TRBV7-9 and TRBJ1-6, with D tentatively TRBD1 (5 bases). Germline CDR1 reads SEHNR; CDR2 reads FQNEAQ (reference sequence). This CDR3 contains 14 residues.

The chain links TRBV9 to TRBJ2-2, with D tentatively TRBD2 (5 bases). Looked up from germline, CDR1 is SGDLS and CDR2 is YYNGEE. V shed 4 bases and J shed 16 bases, with 26 bases lying between them. This CDR3 is 15 amino acids long. CDR3 protein: CASSPRGAGFGGQFF. For the CDR3, the DNA is TGTGCCAGCAGCCCTAGAGGAGCAGGATTCGGCGGGCAGTTTTTT.

The J gene is TRBJ1-5, the V gene TRBV12-3 or TRBV12-4; 8 bases are shared with TRBD1. There are 15 residues in the CDR3. The trim removed 6 bases at V and 2 bases at J, leaving 6 bases unmatched. For the CDR3, the DNA is TGTGCCAGCAGCAAGGACAGGGATGGCAATCAGCCCCAGCATTTT. Translation gives CASSKDRDGNQPQHF.